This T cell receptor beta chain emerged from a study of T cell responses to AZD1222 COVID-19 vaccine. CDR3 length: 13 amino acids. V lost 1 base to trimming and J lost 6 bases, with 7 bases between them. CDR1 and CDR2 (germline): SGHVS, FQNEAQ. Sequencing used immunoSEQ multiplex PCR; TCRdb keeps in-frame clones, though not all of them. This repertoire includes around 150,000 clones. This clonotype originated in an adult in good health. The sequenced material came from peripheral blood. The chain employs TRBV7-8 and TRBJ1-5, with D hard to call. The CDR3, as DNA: TGTGCCAGCAGCTTAGGAACGGTTCAGCCCCAGCATTTT. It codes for CASSLGTVQPQHF.